A selection of T cell receptor beta chains follows, all from one sample in a study of cytomegalovirus exposure and HLA in healthy donors. Produced via immunoSEQ multiplex PCR; TCRdb's table is partial and in-frame only. The sample lists roughly 45,000 clones; 50% to 75% were seen once. The sample comprised PBMCs. The receptors derive from a human donor in good health. CDR3s leave out the opening cysteine and the closing phenylalanine or tryptophan. Each record gives: V gene, J gene, CDR3 protein.

TRBV2	TRBJ1-4	ASSAQQGAVNEKLF
TRBV5-1	TRBJ2-7	ATKPGGTVSYEQY
TRBV30	TRBJ2-1	AWSEQGAVNREQF
TRBV28	TRBJ2-1	ASRGTRAGGYNEQF
TRBV10-3	TRBJ1-2	AISETDGQGLRYGYT
TRBV5-1	TRBJ2-7	ASSFIGGSYEQY
TRBV7-8	TRBJ2-6	ASSLGRTGPTGANVLT
TRBV7-2	TRBJ1-6	ASSPHQGGNNSPLH
TRBV6-5	TRBJ1-1	ASSSPRTTH
TRBV5-6	TRBJ1-2	ASSSADRAYGYT
TRBV9	TRBJ1-3	ASSLDSPGNTIY
TRBV7-9	TRBJ2-3	ASSKTRVRDTQY
TRBV7-9	TRBJ1-6	ASSLVSDYSPLH
TRBV10-2	TRBJ1-2	ASSEPRTVDGYT
TRBV30	TRBJ1-4	AWSPDTYEKLF
TRBV9	TRBJ2-5	ASSPLGRQTQY
TRBV28	TRBJ2-7	ASRGEGPSYEQY
TRBV7-2	TRBJ1-3	ASLGGQVGNTIY
TRBV5-1	TRBJ1-1	ASSLAGQTSEAF
TRBV5-1	TRBJ1-1	ASSLGQKNTEAF
TRBV6-5	TRBJ2-5	ASSYSTGFGETQY
TRBV6-6	TRBJ2-1	ASSLGFSAGGEQF
TRBV29-1	TRBJ2-5	SVSEGGETQY
TRBV5-6	TRBJ1-4	ASSLGGHGEKLF
TRBV11-2	TRBJ2-1	ASSLALGGENEQF
TRBV19	TRBJ1-5	ASSISRVNQPQH
TRBV4-1	TRBJ1-5	ASSQEYGGVGPQH
TRBV27	TRBJ1-1	ASSLGRGNTEAF
TRBV7-2	TRBJ2-7	ASSRIPGGIYEQY
TRBV6-5	TRBJ1-2	ASSYVGSYGYT
TRBV12-5	TRBJ2-3	ASGFTIAGGRDTQY
TRBV5-4	TRBJ1-6	ASSLGAGGQHSPLH
TRBV28	TRBJ1-6	ASSPDSSYNSPLH
TRBV5-1	TRBJ1-4	ASSLQGSGEKLF
TRBV4-1	TRBJ2-7	ASSQGGRVGTYEQY
TRBV6-4	TRBJ2-2	ASSSNPGELF
TRBV2	TRBJ2-1	ASRTTGSEQF
TRBV10-3	TRBJ1-5	AISRQGSNQPQH
TRBV30	TRBJ2-2	AWLKWTSGGSTGELF
TRBV19	TRBJ2-2	ASSRTGVGELF